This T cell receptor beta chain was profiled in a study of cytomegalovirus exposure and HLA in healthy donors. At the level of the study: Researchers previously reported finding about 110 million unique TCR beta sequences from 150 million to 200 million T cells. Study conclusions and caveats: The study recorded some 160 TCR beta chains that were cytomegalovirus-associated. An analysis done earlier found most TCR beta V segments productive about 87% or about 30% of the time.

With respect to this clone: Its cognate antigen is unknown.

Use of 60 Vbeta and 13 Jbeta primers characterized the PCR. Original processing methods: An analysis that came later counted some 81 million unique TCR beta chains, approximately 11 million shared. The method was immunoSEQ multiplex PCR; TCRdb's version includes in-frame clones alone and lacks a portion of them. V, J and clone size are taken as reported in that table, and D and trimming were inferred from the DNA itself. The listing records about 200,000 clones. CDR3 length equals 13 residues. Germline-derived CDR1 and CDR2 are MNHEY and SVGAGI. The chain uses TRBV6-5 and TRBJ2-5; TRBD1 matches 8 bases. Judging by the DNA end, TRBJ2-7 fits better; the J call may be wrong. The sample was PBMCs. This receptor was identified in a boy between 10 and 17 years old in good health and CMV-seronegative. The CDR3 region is CASTRQGINEQYF. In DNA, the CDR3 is TGTGCCAGCACAAGACAGGGGATTAACGAGCAGTACTTC.